The clone carrying this T cell receptor beta chain was found a few times. Its antigen is as yet unknown. Noted time point: patch test 3, about 24 weeks after DPC sensitization. Treatment noted: therapeutic diphenylcyclopropenone sensitization with weekly scalp DPC. Venepuncture was done earlier than the placement of each patch test. This entry comes from a study of human T cells and chemical hapten exposure. Overall study results and limits: Donors had alopecia, so their immune response may differ from healthy people's. Counts of TCRs above 1 in 1000 frequency stayed unchanged with DPC sensitization.

During construction of the library, unique molecular identifiers were attached to individual cDNA molecules for quantitative, reproducible TCR counting. TCRdb re-derived calls from the RACE reads in MiXCR, one entry per CDR3 protein. Of 55,000 to 75,000 distinct CDR3 sequences in the sample, roughly an eighth were seen once. V shed 3 bases and J shed 7 bases, with 9 bases lying between them. The CDR3 loop spans 12 amino acids. In germline, CDR1 is GTSNPN, CDR2 SVGIG (reference sequence). The material sequenced was whole blood, taken in connection with sensitization to the hapten diphenylcyclopropenone (DPC). This TCR was recovered from a man aged 25 to 40 with alopecia areata. Some clones in this sample may be carry-over from other donors' samples. The rearrangement links TRBV30 to TRBJ2-2, with D maybe TRBD1 (5 bases). CDR3 amino acids: CAWSARVGELFF. The CDR3 DNA is TGTGCCTGGAGCGCCAGGGTCGGGGAGCTGTTTTTT.